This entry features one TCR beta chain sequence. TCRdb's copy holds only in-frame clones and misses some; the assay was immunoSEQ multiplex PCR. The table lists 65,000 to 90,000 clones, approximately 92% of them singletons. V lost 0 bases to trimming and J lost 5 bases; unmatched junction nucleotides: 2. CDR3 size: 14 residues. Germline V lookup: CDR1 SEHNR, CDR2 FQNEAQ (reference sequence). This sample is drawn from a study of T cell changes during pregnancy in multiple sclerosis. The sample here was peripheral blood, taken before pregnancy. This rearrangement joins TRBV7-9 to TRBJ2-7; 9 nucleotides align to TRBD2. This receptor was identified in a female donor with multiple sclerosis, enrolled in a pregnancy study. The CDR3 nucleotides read TGTGCCAGCAGCTTAGCGCGCGGGAGGGACGAGCAGTACTTC. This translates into CASSLARGRDEQYF.